These T cell receptor beta chains were read from a single sample in a study of blood T cells in healthy people across ages. TCRdb recomputed calls from the 5' RACE reads with MiXCR, one row per CDR3 protein. The sample consists of around 650,000 distinct CDR3 sequences, approximately 40% of them appearing once. The sample taken for sequencing was blood. These receptors were taken from an elderly man in good health. Both conserved end residues are part of each CDR3. D genes are given only for firm matches. Clone sizes are given selectively: once, few, many, or a class where the clone is expanded.

>TRBJ2-4|NA|many|TRBV29-1
TGCAGCGCCGTGGACGGAGTAGCCAAAAACATTCAGTACTTC
CSAVDGVAKNIQYF
>TRBJ2-3|NA|NA|TRBV9
TGTGCCAGCAGCGTAGCGAGCAACATCGCCACAGATACGCAGTATTTT
CASSVASNIATDTQYF
>TRBJ2-5|NA|few|TRBV7-2
TGTGCCAGCAGCTTAGACACTACAGGGTGGGAGACCCAGTACTTC
CASSLDTTGWETQYF
>TRBJ2-1|NA|few|TRBV6-5
TGTGCCAGCAGTTTCGACAGTTTTCCTGGGGCTAGCTCCTACAATGAGCAGTTCTTC
CASSFDSFPGASSYNEQFF
>TRBJ2-3|NA|NA|TRBV4-3
TGCGCCAGCAGCCACCGGTTTTCAGCAGATACGCAGTATTTT
CASSHRFSADTQYF
>TRBJ1-2|TRBD1|NA|TRBV28
TGTGCCAGCAGTGAGCCCGGGACAGGGTCGCTCTATGGCTACACCTTC
CASSEPGTGSLYGYTF
>TRBJ2-5|TRBD2|many|TRBV5-6
TGTGCCAGCAGCTTTTGGGGGGGGGAGACCCAGTACTTC
CASSFWGGETQYF
>TRBJ2-7|NA|NA|TRBV28
TGTGCCAGCAGTCTAAACAAAGGGGTGGGGGTTAATGAGCAGTACTTC
CASSLNKGVGVNEQYF
>TRBJ2-7|NA|NA|TRBV2
TGTGCCAGCAGTGGGCACAGGGTAGTGGCTGAGCAGTACTTC
CASSGHRVVAEQYF
>TRBJ2-1|NA|NA|TRBV5-1
TGCGCCAGCAGCTTGGTTGTCTCTCCCTACGTGCAGTTCTTC
CASSLVVSPYVQFF
>TRBJ2-3|TRBD2|NA|TRBV4-1
TGCGCCAGCAGCCAGGACAGTTTGGCGGGGGGCTCAAGCACAGATACGCAGTATTTT
CASSQDSLAGGSSTDTQYF
>TRBJ2-7|NA|few|TRBV7-9
TGTGCCAGCAGCCCACACACAGGGTCTGGAACCTACGAGCAGTACTTC
CASSPHTGSGTYEQYF
>TRBJ1-6|NA|NA|TRBV10-2
TGCGCCAGCAGTGAGGGGAAAACACCCCTCCACTTT
CASSEGKTPLHF
>TRBJ2-3|NA|few|TRBV4-1
TGCGCCAGCAGCCAAGATGCGGCGATTAGCACAGATACGCAGTATTTT
CASSQDAAISTDTQYF
>TRBJ2-5|TRBD2|few|TRBV20-1
TGCAGTGCTACCTTAATAGCGGGGGCGGAGACCCAGTACTTC
CSATLIAGAETQYF
>TRBJ1-2|NA|once|TRBV20-1
TGCAGTGCTGCCATAGAAAGACACACTAACTATGGCTACACCTTC
CSAAIERHTNYGYTF
>TRBJ1-2|NA|NA|TRBV6-2/TRBV6-3
TGTGCCAGCAGGTCAGACGGAATGAACTATGGCTACACCTTC
CASRSDGMNYGYTF
>TRBJ2-3|TRBD1|NA|TRBV5-1
TGCGCCAGCAGCACCGGACAGGGTTGGACAGATACGCAGTATTTT
CASSTGQGWTDTQYF
>TRBJ2-7|NA|many|TRBV7-2
TGTGCCAGCAGCGGGTCCGACAGCTACGAGCAGTACTTC
CASSGSDSYEQYF
>TRBJ2-5|NA|NA|TRBV10-1
TGCGCCAGCAGTGAAGGGTGGACTTCAGAGACCCAGTACTTC
CASSEGWTSETQYF